The next 14 T cell receptor beta chains were all read from a single sample in a study of PD-L1 blockade in urothelial cancer. Assay: immunoSEQ multiplex PCR; the TCRdb copy retains only in-frame clones and omits some. The sample has around 41,000 clones; 83% are singletons. Time point reported: peripheral blood 6 weeks after treatment start. Sample: PBMCs, taken around atezolizumab (anti-PD-L1) treatment. The receptors derive from a man aged 55 to 70 with urothelial cancer.

This chain uses TRBV6-1 with TRBJ1-1; D call uncertain. This CDR3 contains 13 residues. V lost 7 bases to trimming and J lost 4 bases, with 13 bases between them. Germline lookup yields CDR1 MNHNS and CDR2 SASEGT. The CDR3 sequence: CASKTDLATEAFF. The DNA for the CDR3 is TGTGCCAGCAAAACAGACCTAGCCACTGAAGCTTTCTTT.

This chain uses TRBV7-2 with TRBJ1-3, with 7 bases aligning to TRBD1. The CDR3 extends over 13 amino acids. Germline V gives CDR1 SGHTA, CDR2 FQGNSA. Losses at the gene ends were 5 bases for V and 4 bases for J; bases not matched to a gene: 2. The CDR3 coding sequence is TGTGCCAGCAGCAGGGACAGAGGAAACACCATATATTTT. Amino acids: CASSRDRGNTIYF.

About this clone itself: The junction departs from the called germline gene at one end, perhaps through a read error. V gene TRBV29-1 combines with J gene TRBJ1-2; D uncertain. Germline V lookup: CDR1 SQVTM, CDR2 ANQGSEA. This CDR3 has 12 residues. The CDR3 here is CSVGGPVGSGVF. The CDR3, as DNA: TGCAGCGTTGGAGGACCCGTGGGTAGCGGTGTCTTC.

The chain links TRBV10-3 to TRBJ1-1, with 10 bases fitting TRBD1. The J segment lost 3 bases and the V segment lost 10 bases, leaving 8 bases of the junction unmatched. In germline, CDR1 is ENHRY, CDR2 SYGVKD. The CDR3 has 14 amino acids. The CDR3 reads CASGTGEPYTEAFF. CDR3 bases: TGTGCCAGCGGGACAGGGGAACCGTACACTGAAGCTTTCTTT.

J is TRBJ1-3 and V is TRBV5-6; 8 bases align to TRBD1. Germline CDR1 is SGHDT and CDR2 is YYEEEE. The V segment lost 2 bases and the J segment 0 bases; nucleotides outside the gene matches: 4. The CDR3 extends over 16 amino acids. The CDR3 loop reads CASSLGQGFSGNTIYF. The CDR3, as DNA: TGTGCCAGCAGCTTAGGACAGGGTTTCTCTGGAAACACCATATATTTT.

The chain links TRBV19 to TRBJ2-5; 11 positions agree with TRBD1. The CDR3 has 15 residues. Trimming cost V 4 bases and J 2 bases; bases outside gene matches: 3. Per germline, CDR1 LNHDA and CDR2 SQIVND (reference sequence). CDR3 residues: CASSNRDRGQETQYF. In DNA form, the CDR3 reads TGTGCCAGTAGTAACCGGGACAGGGGGCAAGAGACCCAGTACTTC.

The rearrangement joins TRBV7-2 to TRBJ2-3, with 13 bases that match TRBD2. The CDR3 is 16 residues long. V trimming: 6 bases; J trimming: 3 bases; junction bases outside the gene matches: 6. CDR1 and CDR2 (germline): SGHTA, FQGNSA. CDR3 bases: TGTGCCAGCAGTCAACTAGCGGGGGGGCCAACAGATACGCAGTATTTT. This sequence encodes CASSQLAGGPTDTQYF.

V and J are TRBV5-5 and TRBJ2-7; 9 nucleotides match TRBD1. V dropped 4 bases and J dropped 2; count of bases not matched to a gene: 4. Per the germline V gene, CDR1 is SGHKS and CDR2 is YYEKEE (reference sequence). This CDR3 comprises 14 residues. Here the CDR3 DNA reads TGTGCCAGCAGCACCGGGACAGGGACCTACGAGCAGTACTTC. It is translated as CASSTGTGTYEQYF.

J is TRBJ2-2 and V is TRBV5-1; D is unresolved. CDR3 size: 15 residues. Germline CDR1 and CDR2: SGHRS and YFSETQ. Trimming left V 2 bases short and J 3 bases short, with 11 bases between. CDR3 in amino acids: CASSLADPDTGELFF. The CDR3 DNA sequence: TGCGCCAGCAGCTTAGCCGATCCGGACACCGGGGAGCTGTTTTTT.

This chain uses TRBV5-1 with TRBJ2-7, with D unclear. With 0 bases removed from V and 0 bases from J, the gap between germline ends came to 4 bases. Per the germline V gene, CDR1 is SGHRS and CDR2 is YFSETQ. The CDR3 has 13 residues. The CDR3, as DNA: TGCGCCAGCAGCTTGGCGGTCTCCTACGAGCAGTACTTC. Amino acid sequence: CASSLAVSYEQYF.

V usage is TRBV5-5 and J usage is TRBJ1-6; TRBD1 matches 11 bases. The CDR3 has 14 amino acids. Trimming at V came to 4 bases and at J to 9 bases, leaving 3 bases not matched to a gene. The germline gives CDR1 SGHKS, CDR2 YYEKEE (reference sequence). DNA of the CDR3: TGTGCCAGCAGCCTGGACAGGGGGCTTTCACCCCTCCACTTT. Residues: CASSLDRGLSPLHF.

The V and J genes are TRBV13 and TRBJ2-7; perhaps TRBD1 as D (6 bases). CDR1 is PRHDT, CDR2 FYEKMQ, per germline (reference sequence). The CDR3 sequence is 12 residues long. Trimming removed 5 bases at V and 7 bases at J, with 12 bases between. CDR3 coding DNA: TGTGCCAGCAGCCAACAGGGTTGGGAGCAGTACTTC. Protein product: CASSQQGWEQYF.

This clone was counted a single time. The CDR3 protein is CASSFLTTGATEAFF. The CDR3, as DNA: TGTGCCAGCAGTTTCCTAACGACAGGGGCCACTGAAGCTTTCTTT. The chain links TRBV2 to TRBJ1-1, with 8 bases aligning to TRBD1. CDR1 and CDR2 from the germline V gene are SNHLY and FYNNEI. V lost 5 bases to trimming and J lost 4 bases; unmatched junction nucleotides: 9. CDR3 size: 15 residues. Full variable domain (rest looked up from reference TRBV2 and TRBJ1-1): EPEVTQTPSHQVTQMGQEVILRCVPISNHLYFYWYRQILGQKVEFLVSFYNNEISEKSEIFDDQFSVERPDGSNFTLKIRSTKLEDSAMYFCASSFLTTGATEAFFGQGTRLTVV.

The gene calls are TRBV28 and TRBJ2-2; 10 nucleotides match TRBD1. The CDR3 runs to 15 residues. Per the germline V gene, CDR1 is MDHEN and CDR2 is SYDVKM. J was trimmed by 4 bases and V by 6 bases; bases with no gene match: 5. The CDR3 DNA reads as TGTGCCAGCAGGACAGGGGGCGCGGTCACCGGGGAGCTGTTTTTT. As protein: CASRTGGAVTGELFF.